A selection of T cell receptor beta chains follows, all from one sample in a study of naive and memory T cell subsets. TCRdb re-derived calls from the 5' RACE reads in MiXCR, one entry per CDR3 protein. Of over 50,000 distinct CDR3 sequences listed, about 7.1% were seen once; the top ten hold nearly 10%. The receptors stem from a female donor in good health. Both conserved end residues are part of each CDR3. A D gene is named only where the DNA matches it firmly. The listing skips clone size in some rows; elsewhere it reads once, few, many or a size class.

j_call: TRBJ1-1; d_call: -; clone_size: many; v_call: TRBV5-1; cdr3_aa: CASSSRLGTEAFF; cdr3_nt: TGCGCCAGCAGCTCGCGCCTCGGCACTGAAGCTTTCTTT
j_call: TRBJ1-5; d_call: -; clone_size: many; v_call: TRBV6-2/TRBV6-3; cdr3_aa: CASNGVDSNQPQHF; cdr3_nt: TGTGCCAGCAACGGGGTGGATAGCAATCAGCCCCAGCATTTT
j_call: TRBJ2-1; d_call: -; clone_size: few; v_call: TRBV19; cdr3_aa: CATLSGGYNEQFF; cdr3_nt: TGTGCCACCCTCAGTGGAGGTTACAATGAGCAGTTCTTC
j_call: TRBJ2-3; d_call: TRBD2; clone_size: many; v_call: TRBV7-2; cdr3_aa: CASSFRLAGGGDTQYF; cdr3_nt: TGTGCCAGCAGCTTTCGACTAGCGGGGGGGGGGGATACGCAGTATTTT
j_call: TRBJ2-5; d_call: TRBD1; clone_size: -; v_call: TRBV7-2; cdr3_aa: CASSFWGTDQETQYF; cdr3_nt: TGTGCCAGCAGCTTTTGGGGGACAGATCAAGAGACCCAGTACTTC
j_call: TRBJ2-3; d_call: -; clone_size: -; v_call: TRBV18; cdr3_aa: CASSPNLPPDTQYF; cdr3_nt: TGTGCCAGCTCACCGAACTTGCCCCCAGATACGCAGTATTTT
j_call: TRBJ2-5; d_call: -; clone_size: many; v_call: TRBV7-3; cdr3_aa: CASSLVAGSETQYF; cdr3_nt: TGTGCCAGCAGCTTAGTGGCAGGGTCAGAGACCCAGTACTTC
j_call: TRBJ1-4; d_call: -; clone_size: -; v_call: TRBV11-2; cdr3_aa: CASSLDRREKLFF; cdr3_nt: TGTGCCAGCAGCTTAGACAGAAGGGAAAAACTGTTTTTT
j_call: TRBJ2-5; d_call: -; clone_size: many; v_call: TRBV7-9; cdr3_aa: CASSLYGEETQYF; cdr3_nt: TGTGCCAGCAGCTTATACGGAGAAGAGACCCAGTACTTC
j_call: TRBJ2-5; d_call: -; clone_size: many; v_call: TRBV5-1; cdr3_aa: CASSLVEEGTQYF; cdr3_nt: TGCGCCAGCAGCTTGGTGGAGGAAGGGACCCAGTACTTC
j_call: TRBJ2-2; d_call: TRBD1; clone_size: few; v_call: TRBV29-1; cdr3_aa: CSVQDRGQWNTGELFF; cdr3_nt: TGCAGCGTCCAGGACAGGGGGCAATGGAACACCGGGGAGCTGTTTTTT
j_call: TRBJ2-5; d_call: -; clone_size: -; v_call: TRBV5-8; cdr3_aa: CASSLSRGCGETQYF; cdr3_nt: TGTGCCAGCAGCTTAAGCAGGGGATGTGGGGAGACCCAGTACTTC
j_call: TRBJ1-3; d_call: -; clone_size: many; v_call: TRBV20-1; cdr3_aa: CSASAGEIFSGNTIYF; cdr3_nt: TGCAGTGCAAGCGCAGGGGAGATCTTCTCTGGAAACACCATATATTTT
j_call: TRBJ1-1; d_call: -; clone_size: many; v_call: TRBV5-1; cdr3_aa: CASSTGLTGSNTEAFF; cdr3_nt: TGCGCCAGCAGCACAGGTTTGACAGGTTCGAACACTGAAGCTTTCTTT
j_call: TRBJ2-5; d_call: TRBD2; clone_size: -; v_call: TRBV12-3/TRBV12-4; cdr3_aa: CASSEGGLAGWTQYF; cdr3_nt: TGTGCCAGCAGTGAAGGAGGACTAGCGGGGTGGACCCAGTACTTC
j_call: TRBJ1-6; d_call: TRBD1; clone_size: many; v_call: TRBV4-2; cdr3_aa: CASSQDYRGTSPLHF; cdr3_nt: TGTGCCAGCAGCCAAGACTACAGGGGAACCTCACCCCTCCACTTT
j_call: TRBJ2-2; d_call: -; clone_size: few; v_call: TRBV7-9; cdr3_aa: CASSPLGGDTGELFF; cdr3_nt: TGTGCCAGCAGCCCTCTGGGGGGAGACACCGGGGAGCTGTTTTTT
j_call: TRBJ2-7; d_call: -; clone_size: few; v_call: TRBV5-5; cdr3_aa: CASSWTPAGSYEQYF; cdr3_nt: TGTGCCAGCAGCTGGACCCCTGCGGGGTCCTACGAGCAGTACTTC
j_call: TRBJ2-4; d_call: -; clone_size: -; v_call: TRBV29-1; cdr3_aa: CSSTGNSGNIQYF; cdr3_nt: TGCAGCTCCACGGGAAACAGTGGAAACATTCAGTACTTC
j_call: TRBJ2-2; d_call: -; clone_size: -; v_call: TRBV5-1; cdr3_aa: CASSLGRLNTGELFF; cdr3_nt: TGCGCCAGCAGCTTGGGGCGGTTGAACACCGGGGAGCTGTTTTTT
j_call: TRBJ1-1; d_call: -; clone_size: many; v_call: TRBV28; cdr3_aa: CASSSSGVTVNTEAFF; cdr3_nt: TGTGCCAGCAGTTCGAGCGGTGTGACAGTGAACACTGAAGCTTTCTTT
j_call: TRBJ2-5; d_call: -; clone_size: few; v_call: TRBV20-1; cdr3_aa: CSARHAVRVETQYF; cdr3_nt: TGCAGTGCCAGACACGCGGTGCGTGTAGAGACCCAGTACTTC
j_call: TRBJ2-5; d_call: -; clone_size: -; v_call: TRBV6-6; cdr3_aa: CASSYSGTSVAQYF; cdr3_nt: TGTGCCAGCAGTTACTCTGGGACATCAGTCGCCCAGTACTTC
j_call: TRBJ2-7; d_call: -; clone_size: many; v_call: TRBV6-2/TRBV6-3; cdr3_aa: CASSWGGPSYEQYF; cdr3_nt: TGTGCCAGCAGCTGGGGAGGCCCTTCCTACGAGCAGTACTTC
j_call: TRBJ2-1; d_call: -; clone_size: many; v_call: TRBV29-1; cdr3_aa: CSVEVVASVEQFF; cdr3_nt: TGCAGCGTTGAAGTCGTGGCGTCCGTGGAGCAGTTCTTC
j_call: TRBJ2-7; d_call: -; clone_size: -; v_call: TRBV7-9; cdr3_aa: CASSPDAVSYEQYF; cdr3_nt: TGTGCCAGCAGCCCCGACGCCGTCTCCTACGAGCAGTACTTC
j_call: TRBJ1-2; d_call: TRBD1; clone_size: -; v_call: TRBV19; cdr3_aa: CAAPKEDRGNGDTF; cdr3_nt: TGTGCCGCACCGAAAGAGGACAGGGGAAATGGCGACACCTTC
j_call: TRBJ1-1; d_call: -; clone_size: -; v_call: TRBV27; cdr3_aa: CATRAARSTEAFF; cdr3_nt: TGTGCCACCCGGGCAGCTCGTAGCACTGAAGCTTTCTTT
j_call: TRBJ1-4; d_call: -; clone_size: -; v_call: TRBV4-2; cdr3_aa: CASSQPLRGEKLFF; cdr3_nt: TGTGCCAGCAGCCAACCTCTAAGGGGTGAAAAACTGTTTTTT
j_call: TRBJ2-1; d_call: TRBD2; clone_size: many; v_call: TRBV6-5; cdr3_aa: CASSGTSGGRDNEQFF; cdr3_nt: TGTGCCAGCAGTGGAACTAGCGGGGGGCGGGACAATGAGCAGTTCTTC
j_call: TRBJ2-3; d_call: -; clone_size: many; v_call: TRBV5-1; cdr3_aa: CASSLGQTDTQYF; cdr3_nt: TGCGCCAGCAGCTTGGGACAGACAGATACGCAGTATTTT
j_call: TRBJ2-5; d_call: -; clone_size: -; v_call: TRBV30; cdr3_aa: CAHGQSKSGTQYF; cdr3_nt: TGTGCCCATGGACAATCTAAGAGTGGGACCCAGTACTTC